This entry is about one TCR beta chain. The target antigen is unknown. Measured with immunoSEQ multiplex PCR; TCRdb has only the in-frame clones, and not every one. The repertoire holds hundreds of thousands of clones, with approximately 96% as singletons. The source of the sample is a study of shared clonotypes between healthy human individuals. Study overall: Donors had three CD4 naive, three CD4 memory, two CD8 naive and one CD8 memory plate apiece. Study-wide results and limits: Shared across a few donors were about 4.8% of the naive CD4 clonotypes.

The CDR3 consists of 14 residues. Germline V lookup: CDR1 SGHRS, CDR2 YFSETQ. Trimming cost V 0 bases and J 6 bases, with 12 bases left between them. Naive-designated CD8 cells lacked CD45RO, were positively enriched for CCR7, and omitted terminally differentiated effector memory CD45RA+ cells. The study enrolled healthy HIV-negative adults without recent acute infections or vaccinations as donors. Donors comprised only Caucasian adults living in Nashville, Tennessee. Input material: naive CD8+ T cells sorted from blood. The receptor's source is a woman aged 25 to 39 in good health. The chain links TRBV5-1 to TRBJ1-1; tentative D call: TRBD1 (6 bases). CDR3 nucleotides: TGCGCCAGCAGCTTGGAGCCAGGGGCGCCTGAAGCTTTCTTT. Encoded protein: CASSLEPGAPEAFF.